The 15 T cell receptor beta chains given below trace back to one sample, sequenced in a study of blood T cell repertoires in COVID-19. Some clones are missing from TCRdb's copy, which holds only in-frame ones; the method was immunoSEQ multiplex PCR. The sample carries 250,000 to 350,000 clones, 70% to 90% recorded once. The sequencing input was PBMCs or T cells enriched from blood (not recorded which). The receptors stem from a woman younger than 45 who had recovered from COVID-19.

The chain combines TRBV7-3 with TRBJ2-2; 12 nucleotides align to TRBD2. Unmatched junction bases numbered 16, after V lost 5 bases and J lost 6 bases. The CDR3 spans 19 residues. Germline CDR1 and CDR2: SGHTA and FQGTGA. The CDR3 is CASSQARALLAGGPGELFF. CDR3 in DNA: TGTGCCAGCAGCCAGGCTCGGGCCTTACTAGCGGGAGGTCCCGGGGAGCTGTTTTTT.

The chain has TRBV28 and TRBJ2-1; TRBD2 matches 12 bases. Germline CDR1 reads MDHEN; CDR2 reads SYDVKM. The CDR3 consists of 18 residues. V trimming: 3 bases; J trimming: 7 bases; junction bases outside the gene matches: 13. This chain's CDR3 is CASSFRRGTSGRPNEQFF. The CDR3, as DNA: TGTGCCAGCAGTTTTCGTAGGGGAACTAGCGGGAGGCCAAATGAGCAGTTCTTC.

The chain carries TRBV7-3 and TRBJ2-7; D remains unclear. The CDR3 has 12 residues. CDR1 is SGHTA, CDR2 FQGTGA, per germline. V shed 5 bases and J shed 0 bases, with 5 bases lying between them. The CDR3 region has the DNA TGTGCCAGCAGCCCCTCCTCCTACGAGCAGTACTTC. It specifies CASSPSSYEQYF.

The J gene is TRBJ1-4, the V gene TRBV14, with no clear D. CDR1 is SGHDN and CDR2 is FVKESK in the germline V gene. The CDR3 extends over 12 amino acids. Trimming took 5 bases from V and 8 from J, leaving 9 bases between them. CDR3: CASSFGREKLFF. CDR3 sequence (DNA): TGTGCCAGCAGCTTTGGGAGGGAAAAACTGTTTTTT.

The rearrangement links TRBV24-1 to TRBJ2-7; 12 bases map to TRBD1. CDR3 size: 15 residues. The junction had 5 bases not matched to a gene; V was cut back by 2 bases and J by 7 bases. Germline CDR1 reads KGHDR; CDR2 reads SFDVKD. The CDR3 DNA reads TGTGCCACCAGTGATTCCGGGACAGGGGGCGGAGAGCAGTACTTC. This encodes CATSDSGTGGGEQYF.

V usage is TRBV4-1 and J usage is TRBJ1-6; tentative D call: TRBD1 (5 bases). Germline assignment: CDR1 MGHRA and CDR2 YSYEKL. V was shortened by 4 bases and J by 8 bases, with 18 bases between the two germline ends. The length of the CDR3 is 16 residues. The CDR3 loop is CASSRIQGSLDSPLHF. Written as DNA, the CDR3 is TGCGCCAGCAGCCGAATCCAGGGAAGCCTCGATTCACCCCTCCACTTT.

J is TRBJ2-2 and V is TRBV24-1, with a weak D call TRBD1 (5 bases). The germline V gene encodes CDR1 KGHDR and CDR2 SFDVKD. This CDR3 is built from 14 residues. V lost 8 bases, J lost 7 bases, and 16 bases lay in between. CDR3 DNA sequence: TGTGCCACCAAGGGGCAGGGCCAATTCGGGGAGCTGTTTTTT. It translates to CATKGQGQFGELFF.

The chain combines TRBV19 with TRBJ2-1; 8 nucleotides agree with TRBD2. Germline loops: CDR1 LNHDA, CDR2 SQIVND (reference sequence). There are 15 residues in the CDR3. The ends lost 1 base at V and 10 bases at J; junction bases unmatched: 9. The CDR3 DNA sequence: TGTGCCAGTAGTATAGTTGGGACTAGTGTTGGCGAGCAGTTCTTC. Protein sequence: CASSIVGTSVGEQFF.

The chain employs TRBV11-2 and TRBJ1-4; 8 nucleotides line up with TRBD1. The germline V gene has CDR1 SGHAT and CDR2 FQNNGV. The CDR3 contains 18 residues. The junction had 17 bases not matched to a gene; V was cut back by 3 bases and J by 8 bases. As DNA, the CDR3 is TGTGCCAGCAGCTTTGGCTTGGGCAGGGGGCGGTTAGGGGAAAAACTGTTTTTT. As protein: CASSFGLGRGRLGEKLFF.

The chain has TRBV2 and TRBJ1-4, with 7 positions matching TRBD1. V was clipped by 0 bases and J by 5 bases; unmatched bases: 3. This CDR3 has 15 residues. Germline CDR1 and CDR2: SNHLY and FYNNEI. In nucleotides, the CDR3 is TGTGCCAGCAGTGAAGCGGGACAGCTAAATGAAAAACTGTTTTTT. This encodes CASSEAGQLNEKLFF.

This sequence joins TRBV2 and TRBJ1-6; TRBD1 is a possible D gene (5 bases). The V end was cut by 4 bases, the J end by 5 bases, with 9 bases between. The CDR3 length is 14 residues. The germline CDR1 and CDR2 sequences are SNHLY and FYNNEI. CDR3 loop: CASSVRQNNSPLHF. The CDR3 bases are TGTGCCAGCAGTGTCCGACAGAATAATTCACCCCTCCACTTT.

The chain uses TRBV7-9 and TRBJ1-2; perhaps TRBD1 as D (5 bases). The V end was cut by 4 bases, the J end by 5 bases, with 11 bases between. The CDR3 totals 13 residues. Germline CDR1 SEHNR, CDR2 FQNEAQ (reference sequence). The CDR3 is CASSYGAGYGYTF. The CDR3 nucleotides read TGTGCCAGCAGCTACGGGGCGGGGTATGGCTACACCTTC.

The CDR3 loop reads CASSLALGTYEQYF. CDR3 in DNA: TGTGCCAGCAGCTTAGCGCTCGGTACCTACGAGCAGTACTTC. The chain recombines TRBV7-8 with TRBJ2-7; D not certain. The CDR3 contains 14 residues. The germline V and J ends were trimmed by 0 bases and 2 bases, with 8 bases remaining between them. Germline assignment: CDR1 SGHVS and CDR2 FQNEAQ.

V is TRBV9 and J is TRBJ1-2; possibly TRBD1 for D (5 bases). With 2 bases removed from V and 1 base from J, the gap between germline ends came to 6 bases. The germline gives CDR1 SGDLS, CDR2 YYNGEE. CDR3 length: 13 residues. Here the CDR3 reads CASSVDSNYGYTF. The DNA of the CDR3 is TGTGCCAGCAGCGTTGACAGTAACTATGGCTACACCTTC.

As to this clone: A read error may produce the germline difference seen at one junction end. In nucleotides, the CDR3 is TGTGCCAGCAGTGACTCCGGGCAGTACTTC. Translating gives CASSDSGQYF. V and J are TRBV6-5 and TRBJ2-7; D not resolved. Germline CDR1 and CDR2: MNHEY and SVGAGI. The CDR3 covers 10 residues.